The 17 T cell receptor beta chains listed next were all sequenced from one sample in a study of blood T cell repertoires in COVID-19. Libraries were prepared by immunoSEQ multiplex PCR; TCRdb keeps only in-frame clonotypes and omits some of them. Of hundreds of thousands of clones in the sample, approximately 88% were seen once. The sequenced material came from peripheral blood. These receptors were obtained from a woman aged 70-85 years with COVID-19, enrolled during active disease.

This chain's CDR3 is CAISEAGAEQPQHF. CDR3 bases: TGTGCCATCAGTGAGGCAGGGGCGGAACAGCCCCAGCATTTT. This chain uses TRBV10-3 with TRBJ1-5, with D perhaps matching TRBD1 (6 bases). The CDR3 contains 14 residues. V gave up 2 bases and J gave up 7 bases, with 12 bases separating them. CDR1 and CDR2 (germline): ENHRY, SYGVKD.

This chain uses TRBV18 with TRBJ2-1; 7 nucleotides agree with TRBD2. CDR1 KGHSH and CDR2 LQKENI come from the germline V gene. CDR3 length: 15 residues. The V gene end was trimmed by 4 bases and the J gene end by 6 bases; junction bases not matched to a gene: 9. Here the CDR3 reads CASSQGREIANEQFF. Written as DNA, the CDR3 is TGTGCCAGCTCACAGGGGCGGGAGATCGCCAATGAGCAGTTCTTC. Drawing the rest from reference TRBV18 and TRBJ2-1, the complete variable domain is NAGVMQNPRHLVRRRGQEARLRCSPMKGHSHVYWYRQLPEEGLKFMVYLQKENIIDESGMPKERFSAEFPKEGPSILRIQQVVRGDSAAYFCASSQGREIANEQFFGPGTRLTVL.

The rearrangement links TRBV5-1 to TRBJ2-2; TRBD1 agrees at 7 bases. Losses at the gene ends were 0 bases for V and 5 bases for J; bases not matched to a gene: 4. This CDR3 is built from 15 residues. The germline gives CDR1 SGHRS, CDR2 YFSETQ. The CDR3 here is CASSLGAGGTGELFF. The CDR3 DNA is TGCGCCAGCAGCTTGGGGGCAGGGGGAACCGGGGAGCTGTTTTTT.

The rearrangement joins TRBV3-1 (or the pseudogene TRBV3-2) to TRBJ2-1; D perhaps matches TRBD2 (6 bases). V shed 4 bases and J shed 8 bases, with 15 bases lying between them. The CDR3 has 14 residues. Germline-derived CDR1 and CDR2 are LGHDT and YNNKEL (reference sequence). The CDR3 protein is CASSLGTQRDEQFF. The CDR3 coding sequence is TGTGCCAGCAGCCTCGGGACTCAGAGGGATGAGCAGTTCTTC.

This clone was seen at least ten times. The CDR3 is CATSDGRHRGGADVGYTF. The CDR3 coding sequence is TGTGCCACCAGTGATGGGAGGCATAGGGGGGGCGCGGATGTCGGCTACACCTTC. The chain employs TRBV24-1 and TRBJ1-2, with a possible D match to TRBD1 (6 bases). The CDR3 is 18 amino acids. The germline V gene has CDR1 KGHDR and CDR2 SFDVKD. The V end was cut by 3 bases, the J end by 8 bases, with 27 bases between.

Only one count was recorded for this clone. The chain carries TRBV18 and TRBJ1-1; possibly TRBD1 for D (5 bases). The CDR3 runs 14 residues. Germline V gene sequence: CDR1 KGHSH, CDR2 LQKENI. Trimming cost V 2 bases and J 0 bases, with 7 bases left between them. In DNA form, the CDR3 reads TGTGCCAGCTCACCAGAACAGGTGAACACTGAAGCTTTCTTT. Protein product: CASSPEQVNTEAFF.

This rearrangement joins TRBV4-3 to TRBJ2-5; a possible D gene is TRBD1 (5 bases). V lost 4 bases and J 1 base, leaving 19 bases between the germline ends. Germline CDR1 reads LGHNA; CDR2 reads YSLEER. The CDR3 is 17 amino acids. CDR3 protein: CASSLTPMGQIQETQYF. In DNA, the CDR3 is TGCGCCAGCAGCCTAACCCCAATGGGGCAGATCCAAGAGACCCAGTACTTC.

The chain employs TRBV7-9 and TRBJ2-4, with D possibly being TRBD1 (6 bases). The CDR3 covers 14 residues. Trimming shortened V by 4 bases and J by 5 bases, and 12 bases separated the two germline ends. Germline loops: CDR1 SEHNR, CDR2 FQNEAQ (reference sequence). The CDR3 reads CASSSTGPQNIQYF. DNA of the CDR3: TGTGCCAGCAGCTCCACAGGGCCCCAAAACATTCAGTACTTC.

The chain employs TRBV19 and TRBJ2-5; the match to TRBD2 covers 10 bases. V dropped 6 bases and J dropped 5; count of bases not matched to a gene: 9. Germline V gene sequence: CDR1 LNHDA, CDR2 SQIVND (reference sequence). The length of the CDR3 is 15 residues. This CDR3 reads CASRRSAGGPETQYF. The CDR3 DNA follows: TGTGCCAGTAGGCGATCAGCGGGAGGGCCTGAGACCCAGTACTTC.

The chain is built from TRBV5-4 and TRBJ2-7, with 8 bases lining up with TRBD1. CDR1 and CDR2 from the germline V gene are SGHNT and YYREEE (reference sequence). This CDR3 comprises 16 residues. The trim removed 3 bases at V and 3 bases at J, leaving 11 bases unmatched. Here the CDR3 reads CASSSNRDRINYEQYF. The CDR3, as DNA: TGTGCCAGCAGCTCAAACCGGGACAGGATCAACTACGAGCAGTACTTC.

The V and J genes are TRBV28 and TRBJ2-7; D is perhaps TRBD2 (5 bases). Germline V gene data show CDR1 as MDHEN and CDR2 as SYDVKM. CDR3 length: 15 residues. V was trimmed by 4 bases and J by 3 bases, leaving 16 bases between them. The CDR3: CASSSLTGNYYEQYF. Written as DNA, the CDR3 is TGTGCCAGCAGTTCCCTAACCGGGAACTACTACGAGCAGTACTTC.

The V gene is TRBV3-1 (or the pseudogene TRBV3-2), the J gene TRBJ1-5; TRBD1 agrees at 7 bases. This CDR3 region has 14 residues. The V gene's germline CDR1 is LGHDT and CDR2 YNNKEL (reference sequence). V lost 3 bases, J lost 5 bases, and 4 bases stayed unmatched. CDR3 DNA sequence: TGTGCCAGCAGCCATGGGACAGTGGATCAGCCCCAGCATTTT. Translation gives CASSHGTVDQPQHF.

This chain joins TRBV5-6 and TRBJ2-5, with TRBD2 matching 9 bases. The CDR3 has 16 residues. Looked up from germline, CDR1 is SGHDT and CDR2 is YYEEEE. V shed 4 bases and J 4 bases; nucleotides not matched to a gene: 11. CDR3 in amino acids: CASSTLAGEAAETQYF. DNA of the CDR3: TGTGCCAGCAGCACTTTAGCGGGAGAGGCAGCAGAGACCCAGTACTTC.

V and J are TRBV2 and TRBJ1-6, with D possibly being TRBD1 (5 bases). V lost 6 bases to trimming and J lost 8 bases, with 11 bases between them. This CDR3 is 13 amino acids long. Germline CDR1 is SNHLY and CDR2 is FYNNEI. CDR3 protein: CASRDIKDSPLHF. The CDR3 coding sequence is TGTGCCAGCAGGGACATTAAAGATTCACCCCTCCACTTT. Combining the CDR3 with reference TRBV2 and TRBJ1-6 gives the whole variable domain EPEVTQTPSHQVTQMGQEVILRCVPISNHLYFYWYRQILGQKVEFLVSFYNNEISEKSEIFDDQFSVERPDGSNFTLKIRSTKLEDSAMYFCASRDIKDSPLHFGNGTRLTVT.

The rearrangement uses TRBV3-1 (or the pseudogene TRBV3-2) and TRBJ2-3, with 8 bases aligning to TRBD2. Unmatched junction bases numbered 14, after V lost 0 bases and J lost 15 bases. Germline V lookup: CDR1 LGHDT, CDR2 YNNKEL (reference sequence). The CDR3 length is 15 residues. This CDR3 reads CASSQDLRVGTRTYF. CDR3 coding DNA: TGTGCCAGCAGCCAAGATCTACGGGTCGGGACTAGAACATATTTT.

The chain is built from TRBV19 and TRBJ2-7; 10 bases agree with TRBD1. The CDR3 runs 16 residues. Germline trimming cut 6 bases from V and 4 bases from J; bases unmatched to any gene: 12. The germline V gene encodes CDR1 LNHDA and CDR2 SQIVND (reference sequence). As DNA, the CDR3 is TGTGCCAGTAGCCCGGAGCCGGGACAGGGGAGGTACGAGCAGTACTTC. Its translation is CASSPEPGQGRYEQYF.

V usage is TRBV7-9 and J usage is TRBJ1-2, with 7 bases fitting TRBD1. Germline CDR1 SEHNR, CDR2 FQNEAQ (reference sequence). The length of the CDR3 is 14 residues. V was clipped by 2 bases and J by 7 bases; unmatched bases: 7. CDR3 DNA sequence: TGTGCCAGCAGCTTAAACCGCGGACAGGCTGGCTACACCTTC. Its translation: CASSLNRGQAGYTF.